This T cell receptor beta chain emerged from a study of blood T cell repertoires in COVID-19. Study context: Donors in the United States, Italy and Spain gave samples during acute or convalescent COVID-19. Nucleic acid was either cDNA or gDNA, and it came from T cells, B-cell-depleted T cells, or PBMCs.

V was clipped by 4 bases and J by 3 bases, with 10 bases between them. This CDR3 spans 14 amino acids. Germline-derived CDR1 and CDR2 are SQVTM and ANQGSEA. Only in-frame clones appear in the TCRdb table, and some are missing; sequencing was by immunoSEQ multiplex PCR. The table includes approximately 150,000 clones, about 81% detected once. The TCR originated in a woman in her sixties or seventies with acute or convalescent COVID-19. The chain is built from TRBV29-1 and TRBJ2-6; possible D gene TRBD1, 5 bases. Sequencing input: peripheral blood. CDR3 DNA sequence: TGCAGCGTTGGGCTGGGGCTTGGGGCCAACGTCCTGACTTTC. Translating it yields CSVGLGLGANVLTF.